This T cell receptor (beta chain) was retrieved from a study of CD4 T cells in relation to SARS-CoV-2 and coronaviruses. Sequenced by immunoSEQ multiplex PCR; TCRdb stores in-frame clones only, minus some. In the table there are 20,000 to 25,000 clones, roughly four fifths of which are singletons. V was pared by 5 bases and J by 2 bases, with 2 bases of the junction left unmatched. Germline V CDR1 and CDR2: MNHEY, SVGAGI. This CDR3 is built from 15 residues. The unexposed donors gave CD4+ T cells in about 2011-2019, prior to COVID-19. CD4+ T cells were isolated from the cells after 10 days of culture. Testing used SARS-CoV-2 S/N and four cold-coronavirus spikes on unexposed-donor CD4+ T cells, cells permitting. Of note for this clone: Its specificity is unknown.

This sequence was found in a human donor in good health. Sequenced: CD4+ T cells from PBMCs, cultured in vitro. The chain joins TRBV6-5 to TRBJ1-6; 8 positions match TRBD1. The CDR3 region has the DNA TGTGCCAGCAGTCAGGGGGCAACCTATAATTCACCCCTCCACTTT. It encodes CASSQGATYNSPLHF.